These 29 T cell receptor beta chains came from one sample sequenced in a study of PD-1 blockade in classical Hodgkin lymphoma. Relapse after autologous stem cell transplantation occurred in every patient, and brentuximab vedotin exposure varied. Produced via immunoSEQ multiplex PCR; TCRdb's table is partial and in-frame only. The repertoire includes 15,000 to 20,000 clones, roughly 83% of them detected once, and roughly 6.4% sits in the top ten. Sequencing was performed on peripheral blood mononuclear cells (PBMCs), taken at baseline. The receptors come from a human donor with classical Hodgkin lymphoma.

This clone was counted only a few times. This chain links TRBV4-2 with TRBJ2-2, with a weak D call TRBD2 (6 bases). CDR1 is LGHNA, CDR2 YNFKEQ, per germline. V was cut by 7 bases and J by 1 base, with 10 bases left in between. The CDR3 is 14 amino acids. This CDR3 reads CASTGRGNTGELFF. The CDR3, as DNA: TGTGCCAGCACCGGGAGAGGGAACACCGGGGAGCTGTTTTTT.

This chain links TRBV4-2 with TRBJ1-2; D gene unclear. The CDR3 extends over 13 amino acids. The V end was cut by 0 bases, the J end by 14 bases, with 16 bases between. The germline gives CDR1 LGHNA, CDR2 YNFKEQ. The chain's CDR3 is CASSQDQGPYPTF. The DNA of the CDR3 is TGTGCCAGCAGCCAAGATCAAGGCCCCTACCCGACCTTC.

The V gene is TRBV7-2, the J gene TRBJ2-5; tentatively, D is TRBD1 (6 bases). The CDR3 is 13 amino acids. V lost 4 bases, J lost 5 bases, and 11 bases lay in between. CDR1 and CDR2 from the germline V gene are SGHTA and FQGNSA. The CDR3 DNA reads TGTGCCAGCAGCTCGACAGGAAGGGAGACCCAGTACTTC. This sequence encodes CASSSTGRETQYF.

The V call is TRBV6-5, the J call TRBJ2-3; tentative D call: TRBD1 (6 bases). The ends were cut back, 3 bases at V and 2 bases at J, with 9 bases in the middle. The CDR3 length is 14 residues. Per germline, CDR1 MNHEY and CDR2 SVGAGI. The CDR3 region is CASSYGGFTDTQYF. The CDR3 DNA sequence: TGTGCCAGCAGTTATGGGGGCTTCACAGATACGCAGTATTTT.

The CDR3 sequence is CASSLFPQGPETQYF. The CDR3 coding sequence is TGTGCCAGCAGTTTATTCCCCCAGGGCCCGGAGACCCAGTACTTC. V gene TRBV28 combines with J gene TRBJ2-5; D is possibly TRBD1 (5 bases). The germline V gene has CDR1 MDHEN and CDR2 SYDVKM. The CDR3 runs 15 residues. V lost 1 base and J lost 5, with 14 bases in between.

This clone was detected only once. The chain recombines TRBV19 with TRBJ1-4; no firm D call. Germline V CDR1 and CDR2: LNHDA, SQIVND (reference sequence). CDR3 size: 14 residues. With 0 bases removed from V and 8 bases from J, the gap between germline ends came to 10 bases. CDR3: CASSIDKAMEKLFF. For the CDR3, the DNA is TGTGCCAGTAGTATAGACAAGGCGATGGAAAAACTGTTTTTT.

The chain employs TRBV4-3 and TRBJ2-5; maybe TRBD2 (5 bases). The CDR3 contains 16 residues. V was shortened by 0 bases and J by 7 bases, with 18 bases between the two germline ends. From germline, CDR1 is LGHNA and CDR2 YSLEER. CDR3 residues: CASSQEDVGSGGTQYF. The CDR3 DNA follows: TGCGCCAGCAGCCAAGAAGACGTCGGCTCCGGAGGGACCCAGTACTTC.

The V and J genes are TRBV7-3 and TRBJ2-5; TRBD2 agrees at 8 bases. The CDR3 sequence is 15 residues long. Germline CDR1 and CDR2: SGHTA and FQGTGA. After removal of 2 bases from V and 2 bases from J, the junction contained 4 bases not matched to a gene. For the CDR3, the DNA is TGTGCCAGCAGCTTAGCGGGGGGAACACAAGAGACCCAGTACTTC. It is translated as CASSLAGGTQETQYF.

The chain carries TRBV7-9 and TRBJ1-4; no definite D call. V was cut by 4 bases and J by 4 bases, with 19 bases left in between. The CDR3 totals 17 residues. CDR1 is SEHNR, CDR2 FQNEAQ, per germline (reference sequence). CDR3 loop: CASSSPGPRPGNEKLFF. DNA for the CDR3: TGTGCCAGCAGCTCCCCCGGGCCCAGACCCGGTAATGAAAAACTGTTTTTT.

The gene calls are TRBV7-9 and TRBJ2-5; 8 bases match TRBD2. Germline assignment: CDR1 SEHNR and CDR2 FQNEAQ (reference sequence). V was clipped by 3 bases and J by 1 base; unmatched bases: 16. The CDR3 runs 19 residues. The CDR3 reads CASSFLQGDAGGRQETQYF. CDR3 in DNA: TGTGCCAGCAGCTTTTTACAGGGCGACGCGGGGGGCCGCCAAGAGACCCAGTACTTC.

The chain recombines TRBV19 with TRBJ2-1, with D tentatively TRBD2 (5 bases). Trimming shortened V by 4 bases and J by 4 bases, and 8 bases separated the two germline ends. The CDR3 is made up of 13 amino acids. Germline V CDR1 and CDR2: LNHDA, SQIVND (reference sequence). The CDR3 nucleotides are TGTGCCAGTAGTACGGACTTATACAATGAGCAGTTCTTC. Its translation: CASSTDLYNEQFF.

V gene TRBV10-1 combines with J gene TRBJ2-7, with D hard to call. Germline-derived CDR1 and CDR2 are WNHNN and SYGVQD (reference sequence). Trimming cost V 0 bases and J 3 bases, with 9 bases left between them. The CDR3 has 14 residues. Here the CDR3 reads CASSESVEGYEQYF. The CDR3 DNA sequence: TGCGCCAGCAGTGAGTCCGTTGAAGGCTACGAGCAGTACTTC.

The J gene is TRBJ2-3, the V gene TRBV18; D unresolved. Between the trimmed V and J ends, which lost 3 bases and 2 bases, there was a span of 12 bases. CDR1 KGHSH and CDR2 LQKENI come from the germline V gene. This CDR3 is 15 amino acids long. The CDR3 sequence is CASSPGRPVTDTQYF. CDR3 in DNA: TGTGCCAGCTCACCGGGCAGACCGGTCACAGATACGCAGTATTTT.

This rearrangement joins TRBV28 to TRBJ1-4; D is ambiguous. Germline values: CDR1 MDHEN, CDR2 SYDVKM. The V end lost 7 bases, the J end lost 4 bases, and 10 bases lay between the germline ends. The CDR3 totals 13 residues. The CDR3 is CASTSGSNEKLFF. In DNA, the CDR3 is TGTGCCAGCACCTCTGGCAGTAATGAAAAACTGTTTTTT.

The chain carries TRBV4-1 and TRBJ1-2, with TRBD1 matching 7 bases. V gave up 1 base and J gave up 7 bases; unmatched junction bases: 12. This CDR3 comprises 16 residues. Looked up from germline, CDR1 is MGHRA and CDR2 is YSYEKL. CDR3 loop: CASSQAARSGQIGYTF. The DNA of the CDR3 is TGCGCCAGCAGCCAAGCTGCGAGATCGGGACAGATTGGCTACACCTTC.

This chain links TRBV11-2 with TRBJ2-5; 8 bases match TRBD1. The length of the CDR3 is 12 residues. V shed 3 bases and J 10 bases; nucleotides not matched to a gene: 4. Per germline, CDR1 SGHAT and CDR2 FQNNGV. CDR3 in DNA: TGTGCCAGCAGCTTCGGGACAGGCCACCAGTACTTC. It codes for CASSFGTGHQYF.

Only one count was recorded for this clone. CDR3 DNA sequence: TGTGCCAGCAGTCGCCAGCGAGAAAAACTGTTTTTT. It codes for CASSRQREKLFF. The V gene is TRBV7-2, the J gene TRBJ1-4; D is ambiguous. The CDR3 covers 12 residues. Per germline, CDR1 SGHTA and CDR2 FQGNSA. V gave up 6 bases and J gave up 8 bases, with 10 bases separating them.

V usage is TRBV10-3 and J usage is TRBJ2-5, with D possibly being TRBD2 (5 bases). The CDR3 runs to 13 residues. Germline CDR1 reads ENHRY; CDR2 reads SYGVKD. V lost 1 base and J lost 3, with 6 bases in between. The CDR3 here is CAISEWEKETQYF. Here the CDR3 DNA reads TGTGCCATCAGTGAGTGGGAGAAAGAGACCCAGTACTTC.

The CDR3 sequence: CASSQGAWHLTEAFF. The CDR3 DNA follows: TGCGCCAGCAGCCAAGGCGCTTGGCACCTCACTGAAGCTTTCTTT. The chain employs TRBV4-3 and TRBJ1-1; D unresolved. V gave up 1 base and J gave up 4 bases, with 13 bases separating them. This CDR3 region has 15 residues. CDR1 LGHNA and CDR2 YSLEER come from the germline V gene.

Regarding this clone: An end of the junction does not agree with germline; a read error may underlie this. The chain uses TRBV27 and TRBJ2-7; 9 nucleotides line up with TRBD2. CDR1 is MNHEY, CDR2 SMNVEV, per germline (reference sequence). This CDR3 spans 17 amino acids. In DNA, the CDR3 is TGTGCCAGCAGTTTGAGAGCGGGGGGTGGTAGCTCCTACGAGCAGCACTTC. Its translation is CASSLRAGGGSSYEQHF.

The chain couples TRBV7-9 to TRBJ1-2; possible D gene TRBD1, 5 bases. This CDR3 has 15 residues. CDR1 and CDR2 from the germline V gene are SEHNR and FQNEAQ (reference sequence). V was cut by 1 base and J by 4 bases, with 13 bases left in between. The CDR3 sequence: CASSLDQGRSYGYTF. The CDR3 DNA is TGTGCCAGCAGCTTAGATCAGGGAAGGAGCTATGGCTACACCTTC.

The V call is TRBV2, the J call TRBJ1-2; D gene unclear. The CDR3 contains 10 residues. Trimming pared 3 bases from V and 8 bases from J, leaving 4 bases between. Germline CDR1 is SNHLY and CDR2 is FYNNEI. CDR3 in amino acids: CASSDRGYTF. CDR3 DNA sequence: TGTGCCAGCAGTGATCGGGGCTACACCTTC.

The chain combines TRBV2 with TRBJ1-1; D unresolved. The CDR3 is 14 residues long. With 8 bases removed from V and 0 bases from J, the gap between germline ends came to 13 bases. Germline V gives CDR1 SNHLY, CDR2 FYNNEI. CDR3 DNA: TGTGCCAGCTGGGAGCATTTGATGAACACTGAAGCTTTCTTT. This sequence encodes CASWEHLMNTEAFF. The variable domain in full, with the rest retrieved from reference TRBV2 and TRBJ1-1, is EPEVTQTPSHQVTQMGQEVILRCVPISNHLYFYWYRQILGQKVEFLVSFYNNEISEKSEIFDDQFSVERPDGSNFTLKIRSTKLEDSAMYFCASWEHLMNTEAFFGQGTRLTVV.

The V and J genes are TRBV7-6 and TRBJ2-7; D tentatively reads TRBD1 or TRBD2 (6 bases each). The CDR3 consists of 15 residues. Germline V gives CDR1 SGHVS, CDR2 FNYEAQ. Trimming cost V 2 bases and J 1 base, with 12 bases left between them. In DNA, the CDR3 is TGTGCCAGCAGCTTAAGGGGGGACGGATCCTACGAGCAGTACTTC. It is translated as CASSLRGDGSYEQYF. Full variable domain (outside the CDR3, taken from reference TRBV7-6 and TRBJ2-7): GAGVSQSPRYKVTKRGQDVALRCDPISGHVSLYWYRQALGQGPEFLTYFNYEAQQDKSGLPNDRFSAERPEGSISTLTIQRTEQRDSAMYRCASSLRGDGSYEQYFGPGTRLTVT.

The chain carries TRBV9 and TRBJ1-5; D uncertain. CDR3 length equals 14 residues. CDR1 is SGDLS and CDR2 is YYNGEE in the germline V gene. V was trimmed by 5 bases and J by 1 base, leaving 10 bases between them. The DNA for the CDR3 is TGTGCCAGCAGTCCTGCGGACAGCAATCAGCCCCAGCATTTT. Translating gives CASSPADSNQPQHF.

A few counts support this clone. This chain joins TRBV27 and TRBJ1-6; D is unclear. The CDR3 has 13 amino acids. The germline V and J ends were trimmed by 3 bases and 14 bases, with 14 bases remaining between them. Germline lookup yields CDR1 MNHEY and CDR2 SMNVEV (reference sequence). The CDR3 here is CASSLTSTGTLHF. The CDR3 nucleotides are TGTGCCAGCAGTTTGACGTCGACTGGCACCCTCCACTTT.

This clone is medium-sized within its sample. The chain recombines TRBV7-6 with TRBJ2-1; D possibly corresponds to TRBD2 (7 bases). The CDR3 is 14 amino acids. Germline V CDR1 and CDR2: SGHVS, FNYEAQ. The ends were cut back, 4 bases at V and 9 bases at J, with 16 bases in the middle. This CDR3 is CASSSYYREGEQFF. The DNA for the CDR3 is TGTGCCAGCAGCTCGTACTACAGGGAGGGTGAGCAGTTCTTC.

The chain recombines TRBV10-3 with TRBJ1-2; perhaps TRBD1 as D (5 bases). The CDR3 consists of 15 residues. Germline CDR1 and CDR2: ENHRY and SYGVKD. Trimming removed 0 bases from V and 0 bases from J, with 8 bases in between. The CDR3, as DNA: TGTGCCATCAGTGAGTCGTTGACAGCTAACTATGGCTACACCTTC. It codes for CAISESLTANYGYTF.

The chain recombines TRBV4-3 with TRBJ2-6; 8 nucleotides line up with TRBD1. The CDR3 spans 17 residues. Germline values: CDR1 LGHNA, CDR2 YSLEER. With 0 bases clipped from V and 4 bases from J, the junction kept 5 bases outside the gene matches. CDR3 sequence (DNA): TGCGCCAGCAGCCAAGATGGGGACAGGTTGGGGGCCAACGTCCTGACTTTC. This translates into CASSQDGDRLGANVLTF.